The sequence of this TCR beta chain was determined in a study of T cell responses to AZD1222 COVID-19 vaccine. Findings of the study overall: Spike as a whole was targeted by vaccine-associated CD4 TCRs, dominant at 160-218 and 743-854.

About this clone itself: Its specificity is unknown.

Sequenced by immunoSEQ multiplex PCR; TCRdb stores in-frame clones only, minus some. The sample records more than 150,000 clones, 90% being singletons. Trimming took off 1 base at V and 4 bases at J, with 13 bases between the two ends. The V gene's germline CDR1 is SGHAT and CDR2 FQNNGV. CDR3 length: 15 residues. The sample in question was peripheral blood, obtained 28 days after the second AZD1222 dose. The clonotype was recovered from an adult who received the AZD1222 COVID-19 vaccine. The chain uses TRBV11-2 and TRBJ2-5; a weak D match, TRBD1 (5 bases). For the CDR3, the DNA is TGTGCCAGCAGCTTAGTCCACCCGCAGGGAGAGACCCAGTACTTC. Its translation: CASSLVHPQGETQYF.